Listed below are T cell receptor beta chains from one sample, sequenced in a study of cytomegalovirus exposure and HLA in healthy donors. TCRdb's copy holds only in-frame clones and misses some; the assay was immunoSEQ multiplex PCR. The sample holds some 160,000 clones, around four fifths seen once. Sequencing used PBMCs. These receptors came from a male donor in good health and CMV-seronegative. The CDR3 runs from the conserved cysteine through the conserved F or W. D genes are given only for firm matches. Some rows have no size entry. The others give once, few or many, or a class for an expanded clone.

v_gene: TRBV20-1
j_gene: TRBJ2-7
d_gene: .
abundance: .
CDR3nt: TGCAGTGGCTACTCAGGGACTGAGCAGTACTTC
CDR3aa: CSGYSGTEQYF

v_gene: TRBV7-2
j_gene: TRBJ2-2
d_gene: TRBD2
abundance: .
CDR3nt: TGTGCCAGCAGCTCGATAGCGGGGATTAACACCGGGGAGCTGTTTTTT
CDR3aa: CASSSIAGINTGELFF

v_gene: TRBV6-1
j_gene: TRBJ2-5
d_gene: .
abundance: .
CDR3nt: TGTGCCAGCAGTCTTGAAGAGACCCAGTACTTC
CDR3aa: CASSLEETQYF

v_gene: TRBV14
j_gene: TRBJ1-1
d_gene: .
abundance: .
CDR3nt: TGTGCCAGCAGCCAAGACGGGGTCGGAGTCTTGAACACTGAAGCTTTCTTT
CDR3aa: CASSQDGVGVLNTEAFF

v_gene: TRBV6-1
j_gene: TRBJ2-7
d_gene: TRBD1
abundance: .
CDR3nt: TGTGCCAGCAGTGAATTTCTGCAGGGGGTACAGTACTTC
CDR3aa: CASSEFLQGVQYF

v_gene: TRBV28
j_gene: TRBJ2-2
d_gene: .
abundance: .
CDR3nt: TGTGCCAGCAATCTGGGGCAGAACACCGGGGAGCTGTTTTTT
CDR3aa: CASNLGQNTGELFF

v_gene: TRBV6-5
j_gene: TRBJ2-1
d_gene: .
abundance: .
CDR3nt: TGTGCCAGCAGTTACTCCACTAGTCCCCGGAATGAGCAGTTCTTC
CDR3aa: CASSYSTSPRNEQFF

v_gene: TRBV7-2
j_gene: TRBJ2-1
d_gene: TRBD1
abundance: .
CDR3nt: TGTGCCAGCAGCTCACCGACAGGGTTCTCCTACAATGAGCAGTTCTTC
CDR3aa: CASSSPTGFSYNEQFF

v_gene: TRBV5-4
j_gene: TRBJ2-7
d_gene: .
abundance: few
CDR3nt: TGTGCCAGCAGCAGGGGGGACAGCGGTCGTGGGGAGCAGTACTTC
CDR3aa: CASSRGDSGRGEQYF

v_gene: TRBV29-1
j_gene: TRBJ2-3
d_gene: .
abundance: .
CDR3nt: TGCAGCGGGGGGCACAGAAGCACAGATACGCAGTATTTT
CDR3aa: CSGGHRSTDTQYF

v_gene: TRBV10-3
j_gene: TRBJ2-2
d_gene: .
abundance: once
CDR3nt: TGTGCCATCTTACAGACAGAAGATAGTTCTGCCGGGGAGCTGTTTTTT
CDR3aa: CAILQTEDSSAGELFF